This section outlines one T cell receptor beta chain sequence together with its context. Its antigen is unidentified. Libraries were prepared by immunoSEQ multiplex PCR; TCRdb keeps only in-frame clonotypes and omits some of them. The data show 2 million to 2.5 million clones, with roughly 93% seen just once and roughly 0.36% held by the top ten. These data come from a study of shared clonotypes between healthy human individuals. Study in general: Each donor contributed plates that comprised three CD4 naive, three CD4 memory, two CD8 naive and one CD8 memory.

Germline CDR1 and CDR2: KGHSH and LQKENI. The length of the CDR3 is 13 residues. V shed 4 bases and J shed 6 bases, with 12 bases lying between them. Memory CD4+ cells were the fraction left after CD45RA+ naive selection. Study-wide points: When naive CD4 clonotypes were compared across a handful of donors, around 5% were shared. Limitation of the genetic and exposure-history diversity represented came from the few donors.

The clonotype comes from a man younger than 35 in good health. Some clones in this sample may be carry-over from other donors' samples. The rearrangement links TRBV18 to TRBJ1-2; D remains ambiguous. Material for sequencing was naive CD4+ T cells from PBMCs. Noted subset: CD45RA+ positively selected. Here the CDR3 reads CASSRSTNDGYTF. CDR3 bases: TGTGCCAGCTCACGGTCCACCAACGATGGCTACACCTTC. The entire variable domain, with the rest obtained from reference TRBV18 and TRBJ1-2, is as follows: NAGVMQNPRHLVRRRGQEARLRCSPMKGHSHVYWYRQLPEEGLKFMVYLQKENIIDESGMPKERFSAEFPKEGPSILRIQQVVRGDSAAYFCASSRSTNDGYTFGSGTRLTVV.